This is a list of T cell receptor beta chains from one sample in a study of Graves' ophthalmopathy and Graves' hyperthyroidism. One entry per CDR3 protein, called by TCRdb with MiXCR from the multiplex PCR reads. The sample has about 390,000 distinct CDR3 sequences, 15% to 20% seen once. Source material: peripheral blood. The receptors were gathered from an adult woman with stable Graves' hyperthyroidism. The CDR3 runs from the conserved cysteine through the conserved F or W. Not all rows give a size; the values are once, few, many and, for expanded clones, a class.

abundance: .
v_gene: TRBV6-2/TRBV6-3
CDR3aa: CASQNAGGIAEAFF

abundance: many
v_gene: TRBV7-9
CDR3aa: CASSLAYNSPLHF

abundance: many
v_gene: TRBV7-2
CDR3aa: CASSLGTKTETQYF

abundance: many
v_gene: TRBV12-3/TRBV12-4
CDR3aa: CASSPPGLAGAGELFF

abundance: many
v_gene: TRBV12-3/TRBV12-4
CDR3aa: CASSPGTGWETQYF

abundance: .
v_gene: TRBV7-9
CDR3aa: CASSLGSRPQHF

abundance: many
v_gene: TRBV7-2
CDR3aa: CASSLFREEQETQYF

abundance: .
v_gene: TRBV5-6
CDR3aa: CASSAGPGEETQYF

abundance: many
v_gene: TRBV29-1
CDR3aa: CSVLDRGLDNEQFF

abundance: many
v_gene: TRBV28
CDR3aa: CASSNRGFNQPQHF

abundance: many
v_gene: TRBV3-1
CDR3aa: CASSQGTAEAFF

abundance: many
v_gene: TRBV6-1
CDR3aa: CASSPRSQGSSYEQYF

abundance: many
v_gene: TRBV11-3
CDR3aa: CASSLGGRAGGSFSSYEQYF

abundance: few
v_gene: TRBV4-1
CDR3aa: CASSQALRERNTGELFF